The 3 T cell receptor beta chains below come from one sample, sequenced in a study of blood T cell repertoires in COVID-19. Produced via immunoSEQ multiplex PCR; TCRdb's table is partial and in-frame only. The sample holds 150,000 to 200,000 clones, 88% seen once. Input material: PBMCs or T cells enriched from blood (not recorded which). The receptors derive from a woman in her 50s who had recovered from COVID-19.

The V and J genes are TRBV6-5 and TRBJ2-2; a weak D match, TRBD1 (6 bases). Germline V gene data show CDR1 as MNHEY and CDR2 as SVGAGI. With 4 bases removed from V and 6 bases from J, the gap between germline ends came to 12 bases. The CDR3 covers 14 residues. The CDR3 DNA follows: TGTGCCAGCAGTTTGGCAGGGGTTCCCGGGGAGCTGTTTTTT. It specifies CASSLAGVPGELFF.

The gene calls are TRBV18 and TRBJ2-7; a possible D gene is TRBD2 (6 bases). Germline CDR1 reads KGHSH; CDR2 reads LQKENI. V was pared by 2 bases and J by 6 bases, with 11 bases between. This CDR3 contains 13 residues. CDR3: CASSPLEGSEQYF. CDR3 nucleotides: TGTGCCAGCTCACCATTGGAGGGATCCGAGCAGTACTTC.

This chain connects TRBV6-1 to TRBJ1-1; D is ambiguous. Germline CDR1 and CDR2: MNHNS and SASEGT. The ends were cut back, 0 bases at V and 11 bases at J, with 19 bases in the middle. The CDR3 runs 15 residues. CDR3 nucleotide sequence: TGTGCCAGCAGTGAAGCGCGAGTATCCGGCGGAAGGGCTTTCTTT. This sequence encodes CASSEARVSGGRAFF.